Below, 8 T cell receptor beta chains from the same sample are listed, as sequenced in a study of graft-versus-host responses after intestinal transplantation. Their target antigens are unknown. This table comes from immunoSEQ multiplex PCR, and its TCRdb copy is limited to in-frame clones, with some not included. The sample has roughly 89,000 clones, roughly 90% seen once. The sample consisted of unstimulated CD4+ T cells sorted from spleen or lymph node cells, taken before intestinal transplant. These receptors were taken from a human donor who received an intestinal transplant.

The rearrangement joins TRBV6-1 to TRBJ1-6, with D hard to call. The CDR3 has 15 amino acids. Germline loops: CDR1 MNHNS, CDR2 SASEGT. V gave up 8 bases and J gave up 0 bases, with 11 bases separating them. The CDR3 coding sequence is TGTGCCAGCCAGCGAGAGAGCTCCTATAATTCACCCCTCCACTTT. As protein: CASQRESSYNSPLHF.

The chain joins TRBV6-8 to TRBJ1-3, with 7 bases identical to TRBD1. The CDR3 extends over 16 amino acids. With 6 bases clipped from V and 0 bases from J, the junction kept 8 bases outside the gene matches. The germline CDR1 and CDR2 sequences are MNHGY and SAAAGT. CDR3 sequence (DNA): TGTGCCAGCAGCCCCCAGGGGGTGGACTCTGGAAACACCATATATTTT. It codes for CASSPQGVDSGNTIYF.

The J gene is TRBJ2-7, the V gene TRBV5-4, with TRBD1 as a possible D gene (6 bases). V shed 0 bases and J shed 3 bases, with 28 bases lying between them. The CDR3 covers 20 residues. Germline V gene lookup returns CDR1 SGHNT and CDR2 YYREEE (reference sequence). CDR3 loop: CASSLVKGVKTPGRRYEQYF. For the CDR3, the DNA is TGTGCCAGCAGCTTGGTCAAGGGGGTAAAGACTCCCGGTCGACGCTACGAGCAGTACTTC.

This chain joins TRBV2 and TRBJ2-6; 8 bases map to TRBD2. The CDR3 runs 16 residues. Looked up from germline, CDR1 is SNHLY and CDR2 is FYNNEI. After removal of 4 bases from V and 0 bases from J, the junction contained 2 bases not matched to a gene. The CDR3 spells CASSAGGGSGANVLTF. The CDR3 region has the DNA TGTGCCAGCAGTGCGGGAGGGGGCTCTGGGGCCAACGTCCTGACTTTC.

The chain combines TRBV2 with TRBJ2-1; 12 nucleotides agree with TRBD2. Looked up from germline, CDR1 is SNHLY and CDR2 is FYNNEI. Unmatched junction bases numbered 8, after V lost 6 bases and J lost 8 bases. This CDR3 is built from 15 residues. In DNA, the CDR3 is TGTGCCAGCAGCCTGACTAGCGGGAGTATCTATGAGCAGTTCTTC. This translates into CASSLTSGSIYEQFF.

The CDR3 is CSVPGLAGYNEQFF. The CDR3 DNA sequence: TGCAGCGTGCCGGGACTAGCGGGATACAATGAGCAGTTCTTC. V is TRBV29-1 and J is TRBJ2-1; TRBD2 aligns across 13 bases. CDR1 SQVTM and CDR2 ANQGSEA come from the germline V gene. This CDR3 spans 14 amino acids. Trimming removed 6 bases from V and 4 bases from J; junction bases left unmatched: 3.

The V gene is TRBV4-1, the J gene TRBJ1-2; the D gene is possibly TRBD1 (5 bases). CDR1 and CDR2 (germline): MGHRA, YSYEKL. This CDR3 comprises 13 residues. Trimming cost V 7 bases and J 4 bases, with 13 bases left between them. This CDR3 is CASTPSGGYGYTF. The CDR3 coding sequence is TGCGCCAGCACCCCGTCCGGGGGCTATGGCTACACCTTC.

The genes are TRBV28 and TRBJ1-2; 8 bases are a match to TRBD1. V was pared by 5 bases and J by 1 base, with 9 bases of the junction left unmatched. There are 16 residues in the CDR3. Germline assignment: CDR1 MDHEN and CDR2 SYDVKM. The CDR3 protein is CASSTLGTGFNYGYTF. CDR3 coding DNA: TGTGCCAGCAGTACTCTGGGGACAGGCTTTAACTATGGCTACACCTTC.